The entry below gives a single T cell receptor beta chain sequence along with its context. Its matching antigen is unknown. These data originate in a study of OX40 agonist ivuxolimab in advanced cancers. About the research overall: More than 35% of patients had received prior checkpoint inhibitor therapy.

Study-level findings and limits: In CD8+ T cells, expanded clones were on average more numerous than in CD4+. Researchers did not determine the expanded peripheral T cells' antigen specificity.

Germline CDR1 is SGHNT and CDR2 is YYREEE (reference sequence). The CDR3 sequence is 16 residues long. The V gene end was trimmed by 0 bases and the J gene end by 7 bases; junction bases not matched to a gene: 5. The data were produced by immunoSEQ multiplex PCR, yet TCRdb's version contains in-frame clones alone and is incomplete. Of approximately 77,000 clones listed, approximately 94% are singletons. The chain joins TRBV5-4 to TRBJ2-1, with TRBD2 matching over 12 bases. The sequenced sample was CD4+ or CD8+ T cells sorted from blood, obtained in a trial of the OX40 agonist ivuxolimab. The source is an adult with an advanced solid tumor such as melanoma, head and neck, liver or kidney cancer. The CDR3 sequence: CASSLVRTSGANEQFF. The CDR3 DNA reads TGTGCCAGCAGCTTGGTGCGGACTAGCGGGGCTAATGAGCAGTTCTTC. Drawing the rest from reference TRBV5-4 and TRBJ2-1, the complete variable domain is ETGVTQSPTHLIKTRGQQVTLRCSSQSGHNTVSWYQQALGQGPQFIFQYYREEENGRGNFPPRFSGLQFPNYSSELNVNALELDDSALYLCASSLVRTSGANEQFFGPGTRLTVL.